The source of this T cell receptor beta chain is a study of blood T cell repertoires in COVID-19. Overall study context: The United States, Italy and Spain provided the acute and convalescent COVID-19 samples. Sample material is recorded as cDNA or gDNA derived from T cells, B-cell-depleted T cells, or PBMCs.

In the authors' methods: It was from reference gene primer amplification that nucleated cell counts were estimated. Clones were sequenced by immunoSEQ multiplex PCR, and TCRdb holds only the in-frame ones, with some missing. V and J calls plus clone size are reproduced from that table; the DNA served to infer D and trimming. The sample contains 130,000 to 150,000 clones, approximately 85% of which appear only once. The ends were cut back, 6 bases at V and 8 bases at J, with 17 bases in the middle. This CDR3 contains 15 residues. Germline loops: CDR1 LNHDA, CDR2 SQIVND (reference sequence). This sequence was found in a man between 65 and 79 years old with acute or convalescent COVID-19. Sample: peripheral blood. This chain connects TRBV19 to TRBJ1-6, with D possibly TRBD1 on 6 matching bases. The CDR3 nucleotides read TGTGCCAGTAGACCACCCGGCTACAGGGATTCACCCCTCCACTTT. Its translation: CASRPPGYRDSPLHF.